What follows are 13 T cell receptor beta chains derived from one specimen sequenced in a study of beta chain features in type 1 diabetes. Expressed TCRB transcripts were sequenced after all isolated RNA was converted to cDNA. Method: immunoSEQ multiplex PCR; TCRdb's copy keeps in-frame clones and lacks some. The sample holds hundreds of thousands of clones; about 30% are singletons and the top ten take around 0.065%. Material for sequencing was naive CD4+ T cells from blood. The source is a man between 18 and 29 years old in good health.

This clone was observed a handful of times. This CDR3 reads CAWSHPEPYEQYF. CDR3 DNA sequence: TGTGCCTGGAGTCACCCTGAGCCCTACGAGCAGTACTTC. The V and J genes are TRBV30 and TRBJ2-7; D remains ambiguous. The CDR3 extends over 13 amino acids. Per germline, CDR1 GTSNPN and CDR2 SVGIG (reference sequence). Trimming took 2 bases from V and 2 from J, leaving 10 bases between them.

This chain connects TRBV4-3 to TRBJ1-2; no definite D call. The germline gives CDR1 LGHNA, CDR2 YSLEER. V was shortened by 2 bases and J by 2 bases, with 18 bases between the two germline ends. The CDR3 consists of 17 residues. CDR3 sequence reads: CASSQRASGKINYGYTF. The CDR3 region has the DNA TGCGCCAGCAGCCAAAGGGCCTCCGGAAAGATAAACTATGGCTACACCTTC.

V gene TRBV25-1 combines with J gene TRBJ2-3, with D perhaps matching TRBD2 (7 bases). The V end lost 1 base, the J end lost 2 bases, and 10 bases lay between the germline ends. CDR1 MGHDK and CDR2 SYGVNS come from the germline V gene. The CDR3 consists of 15 residues. The CDR3 loop reads CASSEWGGLTDTQYF. CDR3 nucleotide sequence: TGTGCCAGCAGTGAATGGGGGGGGCTCACAGATACGCAGTATTTT.

This clone was counted a few times. In DNA form, the CDR3 reads TGCAGCGTTGAGGACTGGCCGGGCTCCTACAATGAGCAGTTCTTC. This encodes CSVEDWPGSYNEQFF. V is TRBV29-1 and J is TRBJ2-1; the D gene is possibly TRBD2 (5 bases). Trimming took 3 bases from V and 0 from J, leaving 12 bases between them. Germline lookup yields CDR1 SQVTM and CDR2 ANQGSEA. The CDR3 consists of 15 residues.

The rearrangement links TRBV29-1 to TRBJ2-7, with 8 positions matching TRBD1. The junction had 8 bases not matched to a gene; V was cut back by 4 bases and J by 3 bases. Germline V gene lookup returns CDR1 SQVTM and CDR2 ANQGSEA. The CDR3 spans 14 residues. The CDR3 region has the DNA TGCAGCGTTGGGGGGGAAGGACAGGGCTACGAGCAGTACTTC. Its translation is CSVGGEGQGYEQYF.

There are a few counts of this clone. The chain carries TRBV2 and TRBJ2-7, with 11 bases matching TRBD2. Germline trimming cut 2 bases from V and 6 bases from J; bases unmatched to any gene: 6. The CDR3 totals 15 residues. Germline V gives CDR1 SNHLY, CDR2 FYNNEI. The CDR3 here is CASSEKLGLAGEQYF. CDR3 in DNA: TGTGCCAGCAGTGAAAAACTCGGACTAGCGGGCGAGCAGTACTTC.

This chain links TRBV29-1 with TRBJ2-5; D is possibly TRBD2 (6 bases). V lost 4 bases and J lost 4, with 16 bases in between. The germline V gene has CDR1 SQVTM and CDR2 ANQGSEA. The CDR3 is made up of 14 amino acids. The CDR3 DNA sequence: TGCAGCGTTGTGAGTGGGGGGAACACAGAGACCCAGTACTTC. Translation: CSVVSGGNTETQYF.

This chain links TRBV30 with TRBJ1-2; D ambiguous. The CDR3 extends over 12 amino acids. V was cut by 2 bases and J by 2 bases, with 6 bases left in between. In germline, CDR1 is GTSNPN, CDR2 SVGIG (reference sequence). CDR3 nucleotide sequence: TGTGCCTGGAGTCCCCAGAACTATGGCTACACCTTC. Protein sequence: CAWSPQNYGYTF.

In nucleotides, the CDR3 is TGTGCCAGCTCACCGAGCTCTCGGAACACTGAAGCTTTCTTT. It encodes CASSPSSRNTEAFF. The chain recombines TRBV18 with TRBJ1-1, with unresolved D. In germline, CDR1 is KGHSH, CDR2 LQKENI. This CDR3 is 14 amino acids long. V dropped 3 bases and J dropped 1 base, with 9 bases sitting between them.

The chain carries TRBV28 and TRBJ2-7, with D perhaps TRBD1 (6 bases). V lost 6 bases and J lost 5, with 14 bases in between. The germline V gene has CDR1 MDHEN and CDR2 SYDVKM. This CDR3 region has 13 residues. CDR3 loop: CASRTTRGHEQYF. CDR3 bases: TGTGCCAGCAGGACGACCAGGGGTCACGAGCAGTACTTC.

The J gene is TRBJ2-1, the V gene TRBV5-4; a possible D gene is TRBD1 (6 bases). CDR3 length: 17 residues. Trimming cost V 4 bases and J 1 base, with 18 bases left between them. From germline, CDR1 is SGHNT and CDR2 YYREEE (reference sequence). The CDR3 reads CASSPLNRQASYNEQFF. DNA for the CDR3: TGTGCCAGCAGCCCATTGAACCGACAGGCTTCCTACAATGAGCAGTTCTTC.

The rearrangement links TRBV7-9 to TRBJ1-1; 7 bases line up with TRBD1. V lost 5 bases, J lost 0 bases, and 6 bases stayed unmatched. Looked up from germline, CDR1 is SEHNR and CDR2 is FQNEAQ (reference sequence). The CDR3 runs to 15 residues. The CDR3 DNA reads as TGTGCCAGCAGCGCCGGACAGGTTTTGAACACTGAAGCTTTCTTT. It specifies CASSAGQVLNTEAFF.

V gene TRBV7-8 combines with J gene TRBJ2-7, with TRBD2 matching over 8 bases. CDR1 is SGHVS and CDR2 is FQNEAQ in the germline V gene. Germline trimming cut 1 base from V and 4 bases from J; bases unmatched to any gene: 6. The length of the CDR3 is 15 residues. CDR3 coding DNA: TGTGCCAGCAGCTTAGAGGGTGCGGGAGGTTACGAGCAGTACTTC. Translating it yields CASSLEGAGGYEQYF.